A selection of T cell receptor beta chains follows, all from one sample in a study of blood T cell repertoires in COVID-19. The method was immunoSEQ multiplex PCR; TCRdb's version includes in-frame clones alone and lacks a portion of them. The table lists 200,000 to 250,000 clones, approximately 90% of them singletons, with around 1.2% in the top ten. The sample comprised peripheral blood. The source of these receptors is a man aged 25 to 40 with acute or convalescent COVID-19. CDR3s include the opening cysteine and the closing phenylalanine or tryptophan. A D gene is named only where the DNA matches it firmly. Size tells how often a clone was seen (once, few, many) or the class of an expanded clone, and some rows leave it out.

TRBV28	NA	TRBD1	TRBJ1-5	TGTGCCAGCAGTACACGCAGGGACAGGGGATTGATAAGCAATCAGCCCCAGCATTTT	CASSTRRDRGLISNQPQHF
TRBV5-1	once	NA	TRBJ2-1	TGCGCCAGCAGCTTGGCGCAGATGAATGAGCAGTTCTTC	CASSLAQMNEQFF
TRBV20-1	NA	NA	TRBJ2-5	TGCAGTGCTATCGCGTGGGAGACCCAGTACTTC	CSAIAWETQYF
TRBV6-1	NA	NA	TRBJ1-5	TGTGCCAGCAGTGAAGCGGGATCGAGGGATCAGCCCCAGCATTTT	CASSEAGSRDQPQHF
TRBV29-1	NA	NA	TRBJ1-1	TGCAGCGTAAAGGGGGTCCCGAACACTGAAGCTTTCTTT	CSVKGVPNTEAFF
TRBV19	NA	NA	TRBJ1-6	TGTGCCAGTAGTTACGACAGCCCGGCAAAGTCTTCACCCCTCCACTTT	CASSYDSPAKSSPLHF
TRBV21-1	NA	NA	TRBJ1-2	TGTGCCAGCAAGCCCATTAACTATGGCTACACCTTC	CASKPINYGYTF
TRBV6-5	NA	NA	TRBJ1-6	TGTGCCAGCAGCCTCACGAGCTCCTATAATTCACCCCTCCACTTT	CASSLTSSYNSPLHF
TRBV27	NA	TRBD2	TRBJ2-7	TGTGCCAGCAGTTTAGTAGGGGAGGGCTCCTACGAGCAGTACTTC	CASSLVGEGSYEQYF
TRBV7-8	NA	TRBD2	TRBJ2-5	TGTGCCAGCAGCCTTGGACTAGCGGGGGGGAAAGAGACCCAGTACTTC	CASSLGLAGGKETQYF
TRBV28	NA	NA	TRBJ1-1	TGTGCCAGCAGTTCCCTGGCGGCCCCGGCCTTCTTT	CASSSLAAPAFF
TRBV6-5	once	NA	TRBJ1-2	TGTGCCAGCAGCACAGGCGACAATTATGGCTACACCTTC	CASSTGDNYGYTF
TRBV30	NA	TRBD1	TRBJ1-2	TGTGCCGGAGACCGGGACAGGGGTGGCTATGGCTACACCTTC	CAGDRDRGGYGYTF
TRBV5-1	NA	TRBD2	TRBJ2-2	TGCGCCAGCAGAAGACTAGCTTCCACCGGGGAGCTGTTTTTT	CASRRLASTGELFF
TRBV24-1	NA	NA	TRBJ2-2	TGTGCCACCAGTGATTTTTCGACAGTCACCGGGGAGCTGTTTTTT	CATSDFSTVTGELFF
TRBV10-3	NA	TRBD1	TRBJ2-7	TGTGCCATCAGCCCCGGGACAGGGGGCGCGAACGAGCAGTACTTC	CAISPGTGGANEQYF
TRBV11-2	NA	NA	TRBJ2-2	TGTGCCAGCAGCTTAGCGGGAGTGGACACCGGGGAGCTGTTTTTT	CASSLAGVDTGELFF
TRBV6-6	NA	TRBD2	TRBJ2-1	TGTGCCAGCAGCCTACTAGCGGCCAGCTCCTACAATGAGCAGTTCTTC	CASSLLAASSYNEQFF
TRBV2	NA	TRBD1	TRBJ2-1	TGTGCCAGCACCCGGGACAGGGGTAGGTTCTACAATGAGCAGTTCTTC	CASTRDRGRFYNEQFF
TRBV4-1	NA	NA	TRBJ2-1	TGCGCCAGCAGCCAAGGTCAGGTCGGTAGCTACAATGAGCAGTTCTTC	CASSQGQVGSYNEQFF
TRBV11-2	NA	NA	TRBJ1-6	TGTGCCAGCACCCTTTCGAGTGGGCTTCATAATTCACCCCTCCACTTT	CASTLSSGLHNSPLHF
TRBV7-6	NA	NA	TRBJ2-1	TGTGCCAGCAGCCACGACAGAAGTGAGCAGTTCTTC	CASSHDRSEQFF
TRBV2	NA	NA	TRBJ2-7	TGTGCCAGCAGTGAACCTTCCTACGAGCAGTACTTC	CASSEPSYEQYF
TRBV24-1	NA	TRBD2	TRBJ2-7	TGTGCCACCAGTGATCGGACTAGCGGGAGTTACGAGCAGTACTTC	CATSDRTSGSYEQYF
TRBV5-5	once	NA	TRBJ1-5	TGTGCCAGCAGCTTCCAGGCCCCTAGCAATCAGCCCCAGCATTTT	CASSFQAPSNQPQHF
TRBV5-1	NA	NA	TRBJ1-1	TGCGCCAGCAGCTTTGTGGAGGCTAACACTGAAGCTTTCTTT	CASSFVEANTEAFF
TRBV19	NA	TRBD1	TRBJ1-4	TGTGCCAGTAGTACCGGGGGGGGACAGTGGGGCGAAAAACTGTTTTTT	CASSTGGGQWGEKLFF
TRBV6-5	NA	NA	TRBJ1-5	TGTGCCAGCAGAACGGGCAATCAGCCCCAGCATTTT	CASRTGNQPQHF
TRBV11-3	NA	NA	TRBJ1-1	TGTGCCAGCAGCTTAGACCTGGAGATATACACTGAAGCTTTCTTT	CASSLDLEIYTEAFF
TRBV5-1	NA	NA	TRBJ2-7	TGCGCCAGCAGCCCCGGGGGTCTCGAGCAGTACTTC	CASSPGGLEQYF
TRBV5-5	NA	TRBD2	TRBJ2-5	TGTGCCAGCAGCTTGGTTGTGTCGGCTAGCGGCCAAGAGACCCAGTACTTC	CASSLVVSASGQETQYF
TRBV30	NA	NA	TRBJ1-2	TGTGCCTGGAGTGGCGAACCCAACTATGGCTACACCTTC	CAWSGEPNYGYTF
TRBV18	NA	NA	TRBJ2-1	TGTGCCAGCTCACGATGGACAGGGAGGGATGAGCAGTTCTTC	CASSRWTGRDEQFF
TRBV21-1	NA	NA	TRBJ2-2	TGTGCCAGCAGCAAAGCTAGCGGCAGCCCGAACACCGGGGAGCTGTTTTTT	CASSKASGSPNTGELFF
TRBV6-5	NA	TRBD2	TRBJ2-5	TGTGCCAGCAGTTACCGGGAGGACCAGTACTTC	CASSYREDQYF
TRBV14	NA	NA	TRBJ1-2	TGTGCCAGCAGCCGACAGACAGGAACTAACTATGGCTACACCTTC	CASSRQTGTNYGYTF
TRBV4-1	NA	TRBD1	TRBJ2-6	TGCGCCAGCAGCCAAGGGAACTGGACAGGGTTTGCGTTTGGGGCCAACGTCCTGACTTTC	CASSQGNWTGFAFGANVLTF
TRBV25-1	NA	TRBD1	TRBJ1-5	TGTGCCAGCAGAAGGGGTACAGGGGGAAGCAATCAGCCCCAGCATTTT	CASRRGTGGSNQPQHF
TRBV11-2	NA	TRBD2	TRBJ2-7	TGTGCCAGCAGCTTAATACTAGCGGGGGGTTACGAGCAGTACTTC	CASSLILAGGYEQYF
TRBV28	few	TRBD2	TRBJ2-1	TGTGCCAGCAGTGCCAGACTAGCACCCTATGAGCAGTTCTTC	CASSARLAPYEQFF
TRBV29-1	NA	NA	TRBJ1-1	TGCAGCGTTGTAGGACAGATGAACACTGAAGCTTTCTTT	CSVVGQMNTEAFF
TRBV3-1/TRBV3-2	NA	TRBD2	TRBJ2-2	TGTGCCAGCACCCGCGGGGGTAACACCGGGGAGCTGTTTTTT	CASTRGGNTGELFF
TRBV30	NA	TRBD1	TRBJ2-5	TGTGCCTGGACTCTAGGCGGGTTGAACAGGGGATTCTATGAGACCCAGTACTTC	CAWTLGGLNRGFYETQYF
TRBV23-1	NA	NA	TRBJ1-4	TGCGCCAGCAGTCAATCCTTTGAAAAACTGTTTTTT	CASSQSFEKLFF
TRBV3-1/TRBV3-2	NA	NA	TRBJ2-7	TGTGCCAGCAGCCAAGTGAACACCGAGCAGTACTTC	CASSQVNTEQYF
TRBV6-5	NA	NA	TRBJ1-6	TGTGCCAGCAGAACACAGGGACAACTGAATTCACCCCTCCACTTT	CASRTQGQLNSPLHF
TRBV6-1	NA	TRBD1	TRBJ1-1	TGTGCCAGCAGTGAAGCGGGGACAGCAACTGAAGCTTTCTTT	CASSEAGTATEAFF
TRBV21-1	NA	NA	TRBJ1-4	TGTGCCAGCAGCAGCCGGGACTCAGCTAATGAAAAACTGTTTTTT	CASSSRDSANEKLFF
TRBV30	NA	TRBD1	TRBJ1-6	TGTGCCTGGAGCGACGCACAGGGGGGGAATTCACCCCTCCACTTT	CAWSDAQGGNSPLHF
TRBV9	once	TRBD1	TRBJ2-7	TGTGCCAGCAGCCTTGGACAGGATTCCTACGAGCAGTACTTC	CASSLGQDSYEQYF
TRBV11-1	once	TRBD1	TRBJ2-3	TGTGCCAGCAGTTCACAGGGGGCCGTAGATACGCAGTATTTT	CASSSQGAVDTQYF
TRBV11-3	once	NA	TRBJ1-2	TGTGCCAGCAGCCTTGCGGGGGGTTTTTCCAACTATGGCTACACCTTC	CASSLAGGFSNYGYTF
TRBV19	NA	TRBD1	TRBJ2-7	TGTGCCAGTAGCCCGGGACAGGGCCCCTACGAGCAGTACTTC	CASSPGQGPYEQYF
TRBV7-3	NA	NA	TRBJ2-3	TGTGCCAGCAGCCCGCTTATTGCGGCGGGACTTACAGATACGCAGTATTTT	CASSPLIAAGLTDTQYF
TRBV10-3	NA	TRBD1	TRBJ1-5	TGTGCCATCAGCCCCGGGACAGCCAATCAGCCCCAGCATTTT	CAISPGTANQPQHF